These 9 T cell receptor beta chains were sequenced from one sample in a study of T cells in Graves' hyperthyroidism and ophthalmopathy (dated by TCRdb to between 2019 and 2020). Library prep was done by multiplex PCR. TCRdb names Illumina HiSeq 2000 as the instrument used. The TCR beta CDR3 regions were amplified from RNA transcripts. For the first round of RT-PCR on the TCR CDR3, the HTBI primer set was used together with the Qiagen OneStep RT-PCR kit. TCRdb ran its own pipeline on the public reads, namely fastp trimming at Q25 and MiXCR clone calling, and kept in-frame beta chains. Each record represents a unique CDR3 protein, reported with the most common genes and DNA among its rows. The sample table records 490,000 or so distinct CDR3 sequences; 15% to 20% of these occur just once. The biggest ten clones account for around 28% of the sample. Sequencing was performed on blood. The source of these receptors is a woman in her thirties with Graves' ophthalmopathy.

Points on this clonotype: The junction differs from germline at one of its ends, possibly a read error. The rearrangement links TRBV12-3 or TRBV12-4 to TRBJ1-4; 7 positions agree with TRBD1. There are 15 residues in the CDR3. The CDR3 bases are TGTGCCAGCAGAATAGACAGGGCGGCTAATGGAAAACTGTTTTTT. Protein product: CASRIDRAANGKLFF.

The sample holds a few counts of this clonotype. V is TRBV7-2 and J is TRBJ2-7; 7 positions agree with TRBD2. The CDR3 loop spans 12 amino acids. Germline V lookup: CDR1 SGHTA, CDR2 FQGNSA. The junction had 5 bases not matched to a gene; V was cut back by 5 bases and J by 7 bases. The CDR3 DNA is TGTGCCAGCAGCACCCGAGCGGGGGAGCAGTACTTC. Translation gives CASSTRAGEQYF.

In its sample, this clonotype was seen many times. This chain connects TRBV14 to TRBJ2-7; D perhaps matches TRBD1 (5 bases). Germline assignment: CDR1 SGHDN and CDR2 FVKESK. The V gene lost 2 bases and the J gene lost 0 bases, with 5 bases spanning the gap. The CDR3 sequence is 13 residues long. The chain's CDR3 is CASSQRGSYEQYF. The DNA for the CDR3 is TGTGCCAGCAGCCAAAGGGGCTCCTACGAGCAGTACTTC. The whole variable domain, filled in from reference TRBV14 and TRBJ2-7, reads EAGVTQFPSHSVIEKGQTVTLRCDPISGHDNLYWYRRVMGKEIKFLLHFVKESKQDESGMPNNRFLAERTGGTYSTLKVQPAELEDSGVYFCASSQRGSYEQYFGPGTRLTVT.

Ten or more counts support this clonotype. The gene calls are TRBV29-1 and TRBJ1-1, with D possibly being TRBD1 (5 bases). The V gene's germline CDR1 is SQVTM and CDR2 ANQGSEA. V shed 7 bases and J shed 1 base, with 13 bases lying between them. The CDR3 contains 13 residues. CDR3 loop: CSALNGGNTEAFF. The CDR3, as DNA: TGCAGCGCCTTGAATGGGGGGAACACTGAAGCTTTCTTT.

The rearrangement joins TRBV2 to TRBJ1-1, with a weak D call TRBD1 (6 bases). The CDR3 length is 14 residues. Trimming took 7 bases from V and 4 from J, leaving 16 bases between them. Germline values: CDR1 SNHLY, CDR2 FYNNEI. The CDR3 DNA reads TGTGCCAGCACACTCAAGGGGGGGCTCACTGAAGCTTTCTTT. The encoded protein is CASTLKGGLTEAFF. The full variable domain, its missing parts supplied by reference TRBV2 and TRBJ1-1, is EPEVTQTPSHQVTQMGQEVILRCVPISNHLYFYWYRQILGQKVEFLVSFYNNEISEKSEIFDDQFSVERPDGSNFTLKIRSTKLEDSAMYFCASTLKGGLTEAFFGQGTRLTVV.

The table lists this clonotype with many counts. V is TRBV27 and J is TRBJ2-7; 7 bases line up with TRBD1. V gave up 5 bases and J gave up 0 bases; unmatched junction bases: 7. The germline V gene has CDR1 MNHEY and CDR2 SMNVEV (reference sequence). The CDR3 is 15 residues long. The CDR3 protein is CASSPETGSSYEQYF. CDR3 bases: TGTGCCAGCAGTCCAGAGACAGGGAGCTCCTACGAGCAGTACTTC.

This clonotype was found a few times. This sequence joins TRBV28 and TRBJ2-3; 7 bases are shared with TRBD2. Trimming took 8 bases from V and 3 from J; bases not matched to a gene: 5. The germline CDR1 and CDR2 sequences are MDHEN and SYDVKM. This CDR3 contains 13 residues. The CDR3 spells CASAGDGTDTQYF. For the CDR3, the DNA is TGTGCCAGCGCGGGAGATGGGACAGATACGCAGTATTTT.

This chain joins TRBV20-1 and TRBJ2-5; TRBD2 agrees at 14 bases. Germline lookup yields CDR1 DFQATT and CDR2 SNEGSKA (reference sequence). There are 16 residues in the CDR3. The ends lost 5 bases at V and 4 bases at J; junction bases unmatched: 9. The CDR3 nucleotides are TGCAGTGCTTTTCCGGGACTAGCGGGAGTAGGAGAGACCCAGTACTTC. Translated: CSAFPGLAGVGETQYF.

The gene calls are TRBV19 and TRBJ1-1; D may be TRBD1 (5 bases). CDR1 and CDR2 (germline): LNHDA, SQIVND (reference sequence). Deletions cut 9 bases from V and 4 bases from J, with 15 bases between. CDR3 length: 13 residues. The CDR3 bases are TGTGCCAGCAGATCAGGGTTTGGCACTGAAGCTTTCTTT. Translating gives CASRSGFGTEAFF.